Each of the 32 T cell receptor beta chains below was sequenced from the same sample in a study of blood T cell repertoires in COVID-19. TCRdb keeps only in-frame clones here, not all; method: immunoSEQ multiplex PCR. The sample has 200,000 to 250,000 clones, nearly 90% seen once. Sequencing was done on a sample of peripheral blood. The receptors stem from a woman under 30 who had recovered from COVID-19.

In DNA, the CDR3 is TGTGCCAGCAGCCACCTGACAGGAATGAACACCGGGGAGCTGTTTTTT. Protein: CASSHLTGMNTGELFF. This chain links TRBV11-3 with TRBJ2-2; a weak D match, TRBD1 (6 bases). Germline CDR1 is SGHNT and CDR2 is YENEEA. The CDR3 sequence is 16 residues long. V lost 5 bases and J lost 1, with 14 bases in between. Together with reference TRBV11-3 and TRBJ2-2, the CDR3 gives the full variable domain: EAGVVQSPRYKIIEKKQPVAFWCNPISGHNTLYWYLQNLGQGPELLIRYENEEAVDDSQLPKDRFSAERLKGVDSTLKIQPAELGDSAVYLCASSHLTGMNTGELFFGEGSRLTVL.

The chain employs TRBV4-2 and TRBJ1-1; D perhaps matches TRBD1 (5 bases). The CDR3 loop spans 15 amino acids. Looked up from germline, CDR1 is LGHNA and CDR2 is YNFKEQ. V was clipped by 4 bases and J by 5 bases, with 17 bases between them. CDR3 amino acids: CASSPRRQTATEAFF. CDR3 nucleotide sequence: TGTGCCAGCAGCCCGCGGCGGCAGACAGCGACTGAAGCTTTCTTT.

The rearrangement uses TRBV3-1 (or the pseudogene TRBV3-2) and TRBJ2-4, with 16 bases fitting TRBD2. This CDR3 spans 19 amino acids. Germline CDR1 reads LGHDT; CDR2 reads YNNKEL (reference sequence). After removal of 4 bases from V and 2 bases from J, the junction contained 8 bases not matched to a gene. The CDR3 nucleotides read TGTGCCAGCAGCCTTTCCGGGACTAGCGGGAGGGTCTCCAAAAACATTCAGTACTTC. This gives the protein CASSLSGTSGRVSKNIQYF.

The sample holds one count of this clone. The chain couples TRBV19 to TRBJ1-6; D is perhaps TRBD1 (5 bases). Per the germline V gene, CDR1 is LNHDA and CDR2 is SQIVND (reference sequence). This CDR3 has 14 amino acids. V was pared by 3 bases and J by 6 bases, with 9 bases between. Here the CDR3 DNA reads TGTGCCAGTAGTATGCAGGGAAGTAATTCACCCCTCCACTTT. Protein product: CASSMQGSNSPLHF.

The rearrangement links TRBV3-1 (or the pseudogene TRBV3-2) to TRBJ1-5, with TRBD1 as a possible D gene (6 bases). Trimming stripped 4 bases from V and 5 bases from J, with 15 bases between. The length of the CDR3 is 15 residues. Per the germline V gene, CDR1 is LGHDT and CDR2 is YNNKEL (reference sequence). The CDR3 nucleotides are TGTGCCAGCAGCCTACAACAGGGATTTTATCAGCCCCAGCATTTT. Amino acids: CASSLQQGFYQPQHF.

This rearrangement joins TRBV24-1 to TRBJ2-1; maybe TRBD1 (8 bases). The CDR3 length is 13 residues. Trimming removed 4 bases from V and 16 bases from J, with 19 bases in between. Germline V gene lookup returns CDR1 KGHDR and CDR2 SFDVKD. CDR3 DNA sequence: TGTGCCACCAGTGACAAATGGACAGGGAGGGGATTCTTC. This gives the protein CATSDKWTGRGFF.

The rearrangement uses TRBV11-2 and TRBJ1-1; D perhaps matches TRBD1 (6 bases). The CDR3 is 15 residues long. V was cut by 0 bases and J by 7 bases, with 15 bases left in between. CDR1 SGHAT and CDR2 FQNNGV come from the germline V gene. The CDR3 protein is CASSLDRSRGYEAFF. The CDR3 DNA reads TGTGCCAGCAGCTTAGATAGAAGCAGGGGCTATGAAGCTTTCTTT.

This chain uses TRBV20-1 with TRBJ2-1, with 11 bases aligning to TRBD2. With 6 bases clipped from V and 15 bases from J, the junction kept 7 bases outside the gene matches. CDR3 size: 11 residues. Germline V gives CDR1 DFQATT, CDR2 SNEGSKA (reference sequence). The CDR3 DNA sequence: TGCAGTGCGCCCACTAGCGGGAGCGCGTTCTTC. It yields the protein CSAPTSGSAFF.

This clone was seen a single time. The rearrangement uses TRBV4-3 and TRBJ2-1, with D possibly matching TRBD2 (6 bases). With 0 bases removed from V and 5 bases from J, the gap between germline ends came to 17 bases. Germline CDR1 reads LGHNA; CDR2 reads YSLEER. This CDR3 is built from 17 residues. Here the CDR3 DNA reads TGCGCCAGCAGCCAAGAAGGCGGGAAGGGGCTCCACAATGAGCAGTTCTTC. It yields the protein CASSQEGGKGLHNEQFF.

J is TRBJ1-1 and V is TRBV16; no clear D gene. The germline V and J ends were trimmed by 0 bases and 8 bases, with 10 bases remaining between them. The germline V gene encodes CDR1 KGHSY and CDR2 FQNENV. CDR3 length: 13 residues. The DNA for the CDR3 is TGTGCCAGCAGCCAATCCCACCCCCAGGAAGCTTTCTTT. It is translated as CASSQSHPQEAFF.

This clone showed up just a few times. A read error may account for a junction end that differs from germline. The chain is built from TRBV13 and TRBJ2-7; D uncertain. CDR3 length equals 11 residues. CDR1 PRHDT and CDR2 FYEKMQ come from the germline V gene (reference sequence). The CDR3: CASSLGREKYF. DNA of the CDR3: TGTGCCAGCAGCCTAGGCCGAGAAAAGTACTTC.

The chain joins TRBV5-6 to TRBJ1-1; tentatively, D is TRBD1 (5 bases). V was shortened by 1 base and J by 4 bases, with 8 bases between the two germline ends. The CDR3 is 13 residues long. The germline gives CDR1 SGHDT, CDR2 YYEEEE. In DNA, the CDR3 is TGTGCCAGCAGCTTGTGGGGGGGCACTGAAGCTTTCTTT. Amino acid sequence: CASSLWGGTEAFF.

This clone was recorded only once. V usage is TRBV6-5 and J usage is TRBJ2-5, with 7 bases that match TRBD1. The CDR3 runs to 14 residues. V lost 6 bases to trimming and J lost 1 base; unmatched junction nucleotides: 5. In germline, CDR1 is MNHEY, CDR2 SVGAGI. The CDR3 coding sequence is TGTGCCAGCAGGAAGACAGGGAGCCAAGAGACCCAGTACTTC. Its translation is CASRKTGSQETQYF.

The chain is built from TRBV6-4 and TRBJ2-1; 11 positions match TRBD2. V trimming: 2 bases; J trimming: 8 bases; junction bases outside the gene matches: 8. The germline V gene encodes CDR1 MRHNA and CDR2 SNTAGT. The CDR3 consists of 16 residues. Written as DNA, the CDR3 is TGTGCCAGCAGTGACCCCACTAGCGGGAGTCCGGATGAGCAGTTCTTC. This codes for CASSDPTSGSPDEQFF.

The chain recombines TRBV7-6 with TRBJ2-3; a possible D gene is TRBD2 (5 bases). The CDR3 runs 15 residues. Trimming stripped 5 bases from V and 4 bases from J, with 16 bases between. Germline V gives CDR1 SGHVS, CDR2 FNYEAQ. The CDR3 here is CASSQLEMESDTQYF. DNA for the CDR3: TGTGCCAGCAGCCAACTAGAGATGGAGTCAGATACGCAGTATTTT.

The V gene is TRBV19, the J gene TRBJ1-3; no clear D. V was clipped by 6 bases and J by 0 bases, with 6 bases between them. The CDR3 consists of 13 residues. The germline CDR1 and CDR2 sequences are LNHDA and SQIVND (reference sequence). The CDR3 DNA is TGTGCCAGTAGACACGCCTCTGGAAACACCATATATTTT. It is translated as CASRHASGNTIYF.

J is TRBJ2-1 and V is TRBV30, with D unresolved. The germline CDR1 and CDR2 sequences are GTSNPN and SVGIG (reference sequence). The length of the CDR3 is 14 residues. The V gene lost 0 bases and the J gene lost 10 bases, with 16 bases spanning the gap. CDR3 in DNA: TGTGCCTGGAGTGTACCGGTTCTCCTGAGCGAGCAGTTCTTC. Encoded protein: CAWSVPVLLSEQFF.

The table lists this clone with a count of one. The chain links TRBV4-1 to TRBJ1-1, with TRBD1 matching 9 bases. The CDR3 is made up of 14 amino acids. Germline trimming cut 2 bases from V and 5 bases from J; bases unmatched to any gene: 3. The V gene's germline CDR1 is MGHRA and CDR2 YSYEKL. CDR3 in DNA: TGCGCCAGCAGCCAAAGAGGGACAGGGACTGAAGCTTTCTTT. This sequence encodes CASSQRGTGTEAFF.

The chain is built from TRBV7-9 and TRBJ2-6; D remains unclear. The CDR3 contains 16 residues. Trimming left V 2 bases short and J 1 base short, with 9 bases between. Germline values: CDR1 SEHNR, CDR2 FQNEAQ (reference sequence). CDR3 amino acids: CASSLPAGSGANVLTF. The CDR3, as DNA: TGTGCCAGCAGCTTACCCGCCGGGTCTGGGGCCAACGTCCTGACTTTC.

The chain is built from TRBV15 and TRBJ2-7; TRBD1 matches 7 bases. V dropped 3 bases and J dropped 6; count of bases not matched to a gene: 5. Germline V gene lookup returns CDR1 LNHNV and CDR2 YYDKDF (reference sequence). The CDR3 runs to 13 residues. CDR3 DNA: TGTGCCACCAGCAGCGGACAGGCTCGCGAGCAGTACTTC. This codes for CATSSGQAREQYF.

The chain combines TRBV6-2 or TRBV6-3 with TRBJ1-5, with 11 bases aligning to TRBD1. V gave up 6 bases and J gave up 7 bases; unmatched junction bases: 5. This CDR3 has 14 amino acids. The germline V gene encodes CDR1 MNHEY and CDR2 SVGEGT. CDR3 amino acids: CASSRTGGGQPQHF. The DNA for the CDR3 is TGTGCCAGCAGCCGGACAGGGGGCGGACAGCCCCAGCATTTT.

The J gene is TRBJ2-3, the V gene TRBV12-3 or TRBV12-4, with D hard to call. The CDR3 extends over 12 amino acids. Trimming pared 7 bases from V and 2 bases from J, leaving 7 bases between. This chain's CDR3 is CASTHLTDTQYF. In DNA form, the CDR3 reads TGTGCCAGCACACACCTCACAGATACGCAGTATTTT.

The chain uses TRBV28 and TRBJ2-2, with D tentatively TRBD1 (6 bases). CDR3 length: 15 residues. Germline CDR1 is MDHEN and CDR2 is SYDVKM. Trimming shortened V by 7 bases and J by 2 bases, and 14 bases separated the two germline ends. CDR3 sequence: CASKSGTLNTGELFF. CDR3 coding DNA: TGTGCCAGCAAATCCGGGACACTAAACACCGGGGAGCTGTTTTTT.

Written as DNA, the CDR3 is TGTGCCAGTAGTATAGGACAGATTGAAGCTTTCTTT. Its protein is CASSIGQIEAFF. This sequence joins TRBV19 and TRBJ1-1; D is possibly TRBD1 (5 bases). The length of the CDR3 is 12 residues. The V end lost 1 base, the J end lost 7 bases, and 7 bases lay between the germline ends. Germline V gene sequence: CDR1 LNHDA, CDR2 SQIVND (reference sequence).

V gene TRBV7-2 combines with J gene TRBJ2-1, with a weak D call TRBD2 (5 bases). There are 17 residues in the CDR3. Trimming removed 1 base from V and 0 bases from J, with 13 bases in between. CDR1 and CDR2 (germline): SGHTA, FQGNSA. The CDR3 DNA sequence: TGTGCCAGCAGCTTAGAGCGACTAACTAGCTCCTACAATGAGCAGTTCTTC. Its translation: CASSLERLTSSYNEQFF.

The CDR3 DNA sequence: TGTGCCAGCAGCTTGGGACAGGGGGCGGTCAATGAGCAGTTCTTC. Translation gives CASSLGQGAVNEQFF. J is TRBJ2-1 and V is TRBV5-4; 10 bases agree with TRBD1. The V and J ends lost 0 bases and 6 bases, in that order; junction bases with no gene match: 3. There are 15 residues in the CDR3. Germline V CDR1 and CDR2: SGHNT, YYREEE (reference sequence).

The count of this clone is one. V is TRBV5-1 and J is TRBJ2-7; 7 bases line up with TRBD1. The CDR3 contains 14 residues. Germline V gene sequence: CDR1 SGHRS, CDR2 YFSETQ. J lost 2 bases, V lost 4 bases, and 6 bases had no gene match. The CDR3 DNA sequence: TGCGCCAGCAGCCATCCGGGACAGCCCTACGAGCAGTACTTC. Protein: CASSHPGQPYEQYF.

The rearrangement links TRBV15 to TRBJ1-5, with a tentative D call TRBD1 (5 bases). Trimming cost V 4 bases and J 0 bases, with 13 bases left between them. The CDR3 runs to 16 residues. In germline, CDR1 is LNHNV, CDR2 YYDKDF (reference sequence). CDR3 protein: CATSTPGWYSNQPQHF. DNA for the CDR3: TGTGCCACCAGCACCCCAGGGTGGTATAGCAATCAGCCCCAGCATTTT.

The chain carries TRBV19 and TRBJ1-5, with no clear D. CDR3 size: 15 residues. Germline CDR1 reads LNHDA; CDR2 reads SQIVND (reference sequence). V was shortened by 3 bases and J by 0 bases, with 9 bases between the two germline ends. In nucleotides, the CDR3 is TGTGCCAGTAGTATTATAGTGAATAGCAATCAGCCCCAGCATTTT. Translation gives CASSIIVNSNQPQHF.

A single count supports this clone. The V call is TRBV3-1 (or the pseudogene TRBV3-2), the J call TRBJ2-1; D is uncertain. This CDR3 has 14 amino acids. The V end lost 2 bases, the J end lost 4 bases, and 9 bases lay between the germline ends. Germline V gene lookup returns CDR1 LGHDT and CDR2 YNNKEL (reference sequence). This CDR3 reads CASSQLARYNEQFF. The CDR3 bases are TGTGCCAGCAGCCAACTGGCGCGGTACAATGAGCAGTTCTTC.

This chain links TRBV9 with TRBJ1-5; D is perhaps TRBD1 (6 bases). This CDR3 region has 14 residues. With 4 bases removed from V and 4 bases from J, the gap between germline ends came to 12 bases. The V gene's germline CDR1 is SGDLS and CDR2 YYNGEE. Here the CDR3 reads CASSPGTPNQPQHF. The CDR3 coding sequence is TGTGCCAGCAGCCCAGGGACACCGAATCAGCCCCAGCATTTT. The variable domain in full, with the rest retrieved from reference TRBV9 and TRBJ1-5, is DSGVTQTPKHLITATGQRVTLRCSPRSGDLSVYWYQQSLDQGLQFLIQYYNGEERAKGNILERFSAQQFPDLHSELNLSSLELGDSALYFCASSPGTPNQPQHFGDGTRLSIL.

The chain carries TRBV9 and TRBJ2-3; 8 nucleotides align to TRBD1. Germline CDR1 is SGDLS and CDR2 is YYNGEE. The V gene end was trimmed by 3 bases and the J gene end by 6 bases; junction bases not matched to a gene: 12. CDR3 length: 16 residues. CDR3 coding DNA: TGTGCCAGCAGCGCAACGGCGGCCAGGGGGCGGGATACGCAGTATTTT. It yields the protein CASSATAARGRDTQYF.